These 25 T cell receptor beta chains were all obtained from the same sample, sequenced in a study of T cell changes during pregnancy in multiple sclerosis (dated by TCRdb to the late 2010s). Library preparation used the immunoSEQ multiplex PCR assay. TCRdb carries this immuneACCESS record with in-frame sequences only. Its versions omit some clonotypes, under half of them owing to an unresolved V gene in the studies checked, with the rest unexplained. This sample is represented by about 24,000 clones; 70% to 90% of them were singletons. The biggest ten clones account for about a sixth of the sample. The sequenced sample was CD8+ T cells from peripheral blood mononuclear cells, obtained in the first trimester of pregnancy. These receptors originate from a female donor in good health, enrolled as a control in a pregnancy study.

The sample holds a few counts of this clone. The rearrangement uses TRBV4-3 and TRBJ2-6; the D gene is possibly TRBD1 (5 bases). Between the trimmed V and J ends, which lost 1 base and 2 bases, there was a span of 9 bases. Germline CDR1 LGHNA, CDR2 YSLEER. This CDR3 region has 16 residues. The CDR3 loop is CASSQVTGAGANVLTF. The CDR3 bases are TGCGCCAGCAGCCAAGTTACAGGCGCTGGGGCCAACGTCCTGACTTTC.

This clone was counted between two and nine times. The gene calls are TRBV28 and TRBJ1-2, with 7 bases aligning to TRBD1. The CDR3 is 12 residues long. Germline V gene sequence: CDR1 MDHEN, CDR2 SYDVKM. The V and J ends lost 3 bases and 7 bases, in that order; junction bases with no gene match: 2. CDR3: CASSFGQAGYTF. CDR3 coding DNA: TGTGCCAGCAGTTTCGGACAGGCTGGCTACACCTTC.

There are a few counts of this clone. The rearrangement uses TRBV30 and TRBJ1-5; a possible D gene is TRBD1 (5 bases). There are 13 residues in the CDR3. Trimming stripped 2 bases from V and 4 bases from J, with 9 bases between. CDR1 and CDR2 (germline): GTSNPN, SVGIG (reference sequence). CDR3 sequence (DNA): TGTGCCTGGAGTCGGGGGTTAAATCAGCCCCAGCATTTT. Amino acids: CAWSRGLNQPQHF.

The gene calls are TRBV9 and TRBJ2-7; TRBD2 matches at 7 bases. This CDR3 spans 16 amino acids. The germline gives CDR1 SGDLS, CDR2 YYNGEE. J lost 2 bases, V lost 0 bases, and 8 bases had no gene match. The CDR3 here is CASSVGAGDRAYEQYF. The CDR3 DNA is TGTGCCAGCAGCGTAGGGGCGGGGGACCGCGCCTACGAGCAGTACTTC. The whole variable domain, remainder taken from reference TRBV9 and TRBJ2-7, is DSGVTQTPKHLITATGQRVTLRCSPRSGDLSVYWYQQSLDQGLQFLIQYYNGEERAKGNILERFSAQQFPDLHSELNLSSLELGDSALYFCASSVGAGDRAYEQYFGPGTRLTVT.

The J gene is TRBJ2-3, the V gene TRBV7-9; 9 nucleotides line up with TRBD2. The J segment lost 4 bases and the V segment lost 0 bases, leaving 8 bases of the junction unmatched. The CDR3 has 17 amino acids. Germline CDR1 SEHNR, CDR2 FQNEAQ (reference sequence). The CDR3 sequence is CASSLAFSGSGADTQYF. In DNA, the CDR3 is TGTGCCAGCAGCTTAGCTTTTAGCGGGAGTGGGGCAGATACGCAGTATTTT.

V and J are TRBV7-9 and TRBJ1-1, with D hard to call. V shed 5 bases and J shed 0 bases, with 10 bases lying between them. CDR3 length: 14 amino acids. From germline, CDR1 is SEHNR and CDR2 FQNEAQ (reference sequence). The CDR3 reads CASSRPELNTEAFF. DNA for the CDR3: TGTGCCAGCAGCCGGCCGGAGTTGAACACTGAAGCTTTCTTT.

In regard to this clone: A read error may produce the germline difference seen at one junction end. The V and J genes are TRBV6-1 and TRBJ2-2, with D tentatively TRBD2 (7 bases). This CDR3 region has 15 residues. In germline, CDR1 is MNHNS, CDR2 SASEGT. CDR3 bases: TGTGCCAGCAGGGAAGGGGGGGTTTTTTCCGGGGAGCTGTTTTTT. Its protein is CASREGGVFSGELFF.

DNA of the CDR3: TGTGCCAGCAGCCAAGTGGTCGGGTCCCCACCGGAGTTCTTC. Protein product: CASSQVVGSPPEFF. V is TRBV14 and J is TRBJ2-1; D gene ambiguous. V was clipped by 1 base and J by 14 bases, with 18 bases between them. Germline loops: CDR1 SGHDN, CDR2 FVKESK. This CDR3 comprises 14 residues.

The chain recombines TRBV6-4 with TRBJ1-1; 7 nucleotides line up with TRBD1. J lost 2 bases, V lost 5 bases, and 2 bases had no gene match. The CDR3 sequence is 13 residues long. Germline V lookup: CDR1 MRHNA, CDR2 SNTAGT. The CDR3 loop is CASSRDSNTEAFF. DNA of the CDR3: TGTGCCAGCAGTCGGGACAGCAACACTGAAGCTTTCTTT.

The CDR3 DNA follows: TGTGCCAGCCACGAGGGAGCTTATGGCTACACCTTC. Translating gives CASHEGAYGYTF. This chain uses TRBV2 with TRBJ1-2, with D unclear. Germline CDR1 reads SNHLY; CDR2 reads FYNNEI. The germline V and J ends were trimmed by 8 bases and 5 bases, with 12 bases remaining between them. The length of the CDR3 is 12 residues.

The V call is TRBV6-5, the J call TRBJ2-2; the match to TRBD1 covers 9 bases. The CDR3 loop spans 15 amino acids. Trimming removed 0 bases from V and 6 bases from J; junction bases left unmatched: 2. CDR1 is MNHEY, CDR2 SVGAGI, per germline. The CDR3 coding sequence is TGTGCCAGCAGTTACTCGACAGGGGGGGCCGGGGAGCTGTTTTTT. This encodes CASSYSTGGAGELFF.

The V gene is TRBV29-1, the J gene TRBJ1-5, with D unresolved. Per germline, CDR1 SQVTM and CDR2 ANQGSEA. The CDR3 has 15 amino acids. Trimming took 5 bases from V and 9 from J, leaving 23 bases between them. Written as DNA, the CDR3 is TGCAGCGTTTTGGGGAGTCTTGGAGTTAAAGGGCCCCAGCATTTT. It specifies CSVLGSLGVKGPQHF.

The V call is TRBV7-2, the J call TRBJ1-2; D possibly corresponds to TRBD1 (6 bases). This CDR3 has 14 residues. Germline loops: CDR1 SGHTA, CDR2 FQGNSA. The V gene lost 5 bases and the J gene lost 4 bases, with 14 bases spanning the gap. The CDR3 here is CASSPVGQSYGYTF. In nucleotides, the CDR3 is TGTGCCAGCAGCCCGGTGGGACAAAGCTATGGCTACACCTTC.

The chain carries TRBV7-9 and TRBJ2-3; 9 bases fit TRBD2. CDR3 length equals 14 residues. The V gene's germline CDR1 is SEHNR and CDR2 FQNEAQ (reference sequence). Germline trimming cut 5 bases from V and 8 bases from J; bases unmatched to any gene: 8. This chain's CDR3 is CASSMGTSRGTQYF. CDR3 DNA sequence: TGTGCCAGCAGCATGGGGACTAGCCGCGGTACGCAGTATTTT.

In nucleotides, the CDR3 is TGTGCCAGCAGTGAAGTGCAGGGAAACTACGAGCAGTACTTC. Encoded protein: CASSEVQGNYEQYF. The chain combines TRBV2 with TRBJ2-7; D may be TRBD1 (5 bases). Trimming removed 1 base at V and 3 bases at J, with 10 bases between. Germline assignment: CDR1 SNHLY and CDR2 FYNNEI. This CDR3 has 14 residues. The full variable domain, rest sourced from reference TRBV2 and TRBJ2-7, is EPEVTQTPSHQVTQMGQEVILRCVPISNHLYFYWYRQILGQKVEFLVSFYNNEISEKSEIFDDQFSVERPDGSNFTLKIRSTKLEDSAMYFCASSEVQGNYEQYFGPGTRLTVT.

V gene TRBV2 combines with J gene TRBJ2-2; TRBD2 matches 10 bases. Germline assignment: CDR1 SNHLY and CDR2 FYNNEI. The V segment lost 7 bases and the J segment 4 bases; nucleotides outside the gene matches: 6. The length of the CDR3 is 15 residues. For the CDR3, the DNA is TGTGCCAGCACCCAGCGGGGGGGGAGCACCGGGGAGCTGTTTTTT. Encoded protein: CASTQRGGSTGELFF.

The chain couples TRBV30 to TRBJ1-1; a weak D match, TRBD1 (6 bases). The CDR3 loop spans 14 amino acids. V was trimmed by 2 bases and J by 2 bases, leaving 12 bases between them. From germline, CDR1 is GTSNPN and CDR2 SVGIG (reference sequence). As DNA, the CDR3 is TGTGCCTGGAGTAGTGGCAGGGGAAACACTGAAGCTTTCTTT. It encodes CAWSSGRGNTEAFF.

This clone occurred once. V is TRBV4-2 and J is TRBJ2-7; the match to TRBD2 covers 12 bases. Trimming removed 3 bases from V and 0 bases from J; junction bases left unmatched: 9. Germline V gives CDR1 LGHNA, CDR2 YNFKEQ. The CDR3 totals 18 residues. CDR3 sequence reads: CASSHFPSGGANSYEQYF. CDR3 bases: TGTGCCAGCAGCCACTTCCCTAGCGGGGGGGCGAACTCCTACGAGCAGTACTTC.

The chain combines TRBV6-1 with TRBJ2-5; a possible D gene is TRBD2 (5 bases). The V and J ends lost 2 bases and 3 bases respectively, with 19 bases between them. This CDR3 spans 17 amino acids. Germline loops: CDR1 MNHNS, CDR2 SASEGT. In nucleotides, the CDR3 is TGTGCCAGCAGTGAATATGGATCGAATCGGGAAGAAGAGACCCAGTACTTC. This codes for CASSEYGSNREEETQYF.

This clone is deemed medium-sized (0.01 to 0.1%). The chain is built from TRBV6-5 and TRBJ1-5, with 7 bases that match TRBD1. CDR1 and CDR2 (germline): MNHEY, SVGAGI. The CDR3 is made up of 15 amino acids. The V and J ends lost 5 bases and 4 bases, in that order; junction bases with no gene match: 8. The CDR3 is CASSLRQGTNQPQHF. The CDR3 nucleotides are TGTGCCAGCAGTCTCAGACAGGGAACGAATCAGCCCCAGCATTTT.

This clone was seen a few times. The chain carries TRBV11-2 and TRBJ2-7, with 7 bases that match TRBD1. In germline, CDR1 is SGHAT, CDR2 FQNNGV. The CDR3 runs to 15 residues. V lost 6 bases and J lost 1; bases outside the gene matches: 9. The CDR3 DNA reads TGTGCCAGCAGTTATCCCCGGGGACAGTCCTACGAGCAGTACTTC. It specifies CASSYPRGQSYEQYF.

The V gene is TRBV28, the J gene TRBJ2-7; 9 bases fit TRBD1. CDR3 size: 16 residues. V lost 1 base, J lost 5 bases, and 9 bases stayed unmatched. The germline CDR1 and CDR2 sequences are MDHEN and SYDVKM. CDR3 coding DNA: TGTGCCAGCAGTTTATCCCGGGACAGGGCCCTCCACGAGCAGTACTTC. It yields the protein CASSLSRDRALHEQYF. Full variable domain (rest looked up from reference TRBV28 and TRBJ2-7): DVKVTQSSRYLVKRTGEKVFLECVQDMDHENMFWYRQDPGLGLRLIYFSYDVKMKEKGDIPEGYSVSREKKERFSLILESASTNQTSMYLCASSLSRDRALHEQYFGPGTRLTVT.

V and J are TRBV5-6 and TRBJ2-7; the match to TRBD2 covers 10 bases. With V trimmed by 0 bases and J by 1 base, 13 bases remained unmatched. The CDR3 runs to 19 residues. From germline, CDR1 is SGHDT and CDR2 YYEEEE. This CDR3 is CASSLGLAGALALSYEQYF. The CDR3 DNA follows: TGTGCCAGCAGCTTGGGCCTAGCGGGAGCCTTGGCCCTTTCCTACGAGCAGTACTTC.

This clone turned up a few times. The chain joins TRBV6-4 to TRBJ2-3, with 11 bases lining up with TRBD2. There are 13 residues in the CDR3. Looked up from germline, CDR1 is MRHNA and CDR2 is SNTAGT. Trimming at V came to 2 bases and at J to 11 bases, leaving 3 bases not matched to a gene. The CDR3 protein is CASSDGLAGGQYF. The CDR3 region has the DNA TGTGCCAGCAGTGACGGGCTAGCGGGGGGGCAGTATTTT.

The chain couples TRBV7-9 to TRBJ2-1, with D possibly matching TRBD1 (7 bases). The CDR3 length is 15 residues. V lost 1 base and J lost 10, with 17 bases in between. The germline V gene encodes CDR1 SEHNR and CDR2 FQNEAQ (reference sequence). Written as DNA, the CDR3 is TGTGCCAGCAGCTTAGGGCCTGACAGGGCGGGGGAGCAGTTCTTC. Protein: CASSLGPDRAGEQFF. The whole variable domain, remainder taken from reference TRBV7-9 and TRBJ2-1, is DTGVSQNPRHKITKRGQNVTFRCDPISEHNRLYWYRQTLGQGPEFLTYFQNEAQLEKSRLLSDRFSAERPKGSFSTLEIQRTEQGDSAMYLCASSLGPDRAGEQFFGPGTRLTVL.